This paragraph covers one TCR beta chain sequence. The antigen is not known. Clones were sequenced by immunoSEQ multiplex PCR, and TCRdb holds only the in-frame ones, with some missing. The sample yields about 120,000 clones, roughly nine tenths seen once. The data stem from a study of T cell responses to AZD1222 COVID-19 vaccine. Study background: Timing groups of about 4 and about 12 weeks for second doses were pooled.

The germline V gene has CDR1 LGHNT and CDR2 FRNRAP. The CDR3 totals 13 residues. V dropped 7 bases and J dropped 5 bases, with 14 bases sitting between them. General study results and limits: Unmutated regions of variants are reportedly targeted by nearly half of spike-specific TCRs. Vaccine-associated CD4 TCRs spanned spike, dominant at 160-218 and 743-854. Receipt of two AZD1222 doses was followed by a rise in Spike-specific TCR breadth and depth.

The chain uses TRBV12-5 and TRBJ1-1; perhaps TRBD1 as D (6 bases). The clonotype comes from an adult in good health. This sample comprised peripheral blood, obtained on day 0 of AZD1222 vaccination. CDR3 bases: TGTGCTAGTGTTTACAGGGCGGGGACTGAAGCTTTCTTT. It codes for CASVYRAGTEAFF.